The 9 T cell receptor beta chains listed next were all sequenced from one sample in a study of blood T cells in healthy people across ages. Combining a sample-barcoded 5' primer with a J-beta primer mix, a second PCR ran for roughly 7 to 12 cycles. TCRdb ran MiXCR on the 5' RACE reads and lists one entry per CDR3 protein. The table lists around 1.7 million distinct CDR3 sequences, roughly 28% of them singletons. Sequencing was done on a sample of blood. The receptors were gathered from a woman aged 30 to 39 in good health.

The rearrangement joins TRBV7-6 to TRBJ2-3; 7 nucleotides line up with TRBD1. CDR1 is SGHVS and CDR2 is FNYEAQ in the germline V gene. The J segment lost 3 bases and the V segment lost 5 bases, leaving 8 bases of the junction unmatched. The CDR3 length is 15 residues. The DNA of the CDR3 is TGTGCCAGCAGCAGCAACAGGGGAACAACAGATACGCAGTATTTT. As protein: CASSSNRGTTDTQYF.

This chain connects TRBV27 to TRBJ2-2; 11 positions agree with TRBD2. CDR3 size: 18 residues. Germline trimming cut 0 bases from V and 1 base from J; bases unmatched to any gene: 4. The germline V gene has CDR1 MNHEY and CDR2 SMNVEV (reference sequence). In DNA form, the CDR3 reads TGTGCCAGCAGTTTATCTTGGGGACTAGCGGAGAACACCGGGGAGCTGTTTTTT. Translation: CASSLSWGLAENTGELFF.

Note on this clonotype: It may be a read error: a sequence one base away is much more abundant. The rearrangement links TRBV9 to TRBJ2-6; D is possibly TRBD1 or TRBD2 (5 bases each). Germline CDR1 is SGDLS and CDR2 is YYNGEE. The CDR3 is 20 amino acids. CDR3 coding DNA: TGTGCCAGCAGCCCCCTCGAGGGCCACTTGGGGTTTTCTGGGGCCAACGTCCTGTCTTTC. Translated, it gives CASSPLEGHLGFSGANVLSF.

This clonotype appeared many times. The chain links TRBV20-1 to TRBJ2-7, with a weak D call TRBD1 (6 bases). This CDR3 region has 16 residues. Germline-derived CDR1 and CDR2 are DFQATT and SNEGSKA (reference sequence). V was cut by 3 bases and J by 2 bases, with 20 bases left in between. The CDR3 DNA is TGCAGTGCTAGGGGCCAGCGCACAGGGCCGCCCTACGAGCAGTACTTC. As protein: CSARGQRTGPPYEQYF.

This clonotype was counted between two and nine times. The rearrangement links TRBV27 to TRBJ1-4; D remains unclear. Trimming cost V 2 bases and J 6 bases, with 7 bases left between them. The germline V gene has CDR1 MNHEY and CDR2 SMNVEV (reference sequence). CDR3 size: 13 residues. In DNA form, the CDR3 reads TGTGCCAGCAGTTTAGCTCTTGATGAAAAACTGTTTTTT. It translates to CASSLALDEKLFF.

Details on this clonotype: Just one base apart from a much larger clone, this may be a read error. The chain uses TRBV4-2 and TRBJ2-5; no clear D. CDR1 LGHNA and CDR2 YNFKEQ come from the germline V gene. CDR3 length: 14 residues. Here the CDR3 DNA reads TGTGCCGGCAGCCAAGAGGCGCTACAAGAGACCCAGTACTTC. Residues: CAGSQEALQETQYF.

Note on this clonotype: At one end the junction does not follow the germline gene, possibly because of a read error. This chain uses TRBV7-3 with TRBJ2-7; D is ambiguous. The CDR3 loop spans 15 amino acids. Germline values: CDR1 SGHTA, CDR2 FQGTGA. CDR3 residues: CASSLMATSSYDQYF. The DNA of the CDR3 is TGTGCCAGCAGCTTAATGGCCACGAGCTCCTACGATCAGTACTTC.

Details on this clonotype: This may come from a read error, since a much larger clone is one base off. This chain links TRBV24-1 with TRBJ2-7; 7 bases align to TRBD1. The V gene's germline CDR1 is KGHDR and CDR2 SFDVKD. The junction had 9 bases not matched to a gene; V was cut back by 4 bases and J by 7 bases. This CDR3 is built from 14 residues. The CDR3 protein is CATSEQGIYNEQYF. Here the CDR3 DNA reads TGTGCCACCAGTGAACAGGGGATCTACAATGAGCAGTACTTC.

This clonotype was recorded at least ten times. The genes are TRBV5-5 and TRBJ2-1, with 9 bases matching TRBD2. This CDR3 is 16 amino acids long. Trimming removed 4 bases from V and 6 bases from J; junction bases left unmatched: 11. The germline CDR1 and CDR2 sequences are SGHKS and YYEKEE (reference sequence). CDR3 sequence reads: CASSPSLAGGTNEQFF. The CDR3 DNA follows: TGTGCCAGCAGCCCCAGCCTGGCGGGGGGGACCAATGAGCAGTTCTTC.